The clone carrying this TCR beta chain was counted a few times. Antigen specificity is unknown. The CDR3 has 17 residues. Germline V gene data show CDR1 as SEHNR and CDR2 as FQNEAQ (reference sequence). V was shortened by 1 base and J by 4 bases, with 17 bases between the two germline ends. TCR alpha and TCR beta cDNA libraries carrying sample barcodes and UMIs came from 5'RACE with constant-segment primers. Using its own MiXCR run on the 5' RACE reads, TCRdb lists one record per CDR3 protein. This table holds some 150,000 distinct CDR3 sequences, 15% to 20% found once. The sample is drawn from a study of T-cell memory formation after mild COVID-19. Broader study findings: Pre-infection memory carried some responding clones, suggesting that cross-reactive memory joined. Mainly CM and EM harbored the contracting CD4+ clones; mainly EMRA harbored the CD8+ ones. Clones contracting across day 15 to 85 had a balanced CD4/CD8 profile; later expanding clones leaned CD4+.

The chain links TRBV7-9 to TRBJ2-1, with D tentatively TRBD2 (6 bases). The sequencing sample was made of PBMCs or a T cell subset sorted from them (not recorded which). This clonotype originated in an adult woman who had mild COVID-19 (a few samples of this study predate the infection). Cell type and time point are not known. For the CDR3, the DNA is TGTGCCAGCAGCTTAGAGGTTGTGAGACTAGGGTACAATGAGCAGTTCTTC. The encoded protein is CASSLEVVRLGYNEQFF.